A selection of T cell receptor beta chains follows, all from one sample in a study of response to subunit inactivated influenza vaccine. TCRdb reanalysed the RT-PCR reads using MiXCR and keeps one entry per CDR3 protein. Of over 400,000 distinct CDR3 sequences in the sample, approximately 11% were seen once. The input for sequencing was PBMCs from blood, taken roughly 46 days after vaccination. The receptors were sampled from a man in his fifties or sixties who received an inactivated influenza vaccine. Each CDR3 is given with its conserved first and last residue. D genes are given only for firm matches. Part of the rows lack a size; the others show once, few, many or a class for expanded clones.

v_call: TRBV7-2; d_call: .; j_call: TRBJ2-5; clone_size: many; cdr3_aa: CASSDQRFIQETQYF; cdr3_nt: TGTGCCAGCAGTGACCAGCGATTCATTCAAGAGACCCAGTACTTC
v_call: TRBV5-1; d_call: TRBD2; j_call: TRBJ2-3; clone_size: many; cdr3_aa: CASSWQGLADTDTQYF; cdr3_nt: TGCGCCAGCAGTTGGCAGGGCCTAGCGGACACAGATACGCAGTATTTT
v_call: TRBV7-9; d_call: .; j_call: TRBJ2-7; clone_size: .; cdr3_aa: CASTQEGGEQYF; cdr3_nt: TGTGCCAGCACACAAGAGGGAGGCGAGCAGTACTTC
v_call: TRBV14; d_call: TRBD1; j_call: TRBJ2-5; clone_size: .; cdr3_aa: CASSQASDRAETQYF; cdr3_nt: TGTGCCAGCAGCCAGGCTTCCGACAGGGCGGAGACCCAGTACTTC
v_call: TRBV15; d_call: .; j_call: TRBJ1-2; clone_size: few; cdr3_aa: CATSRDRAANGYTF; cdr3_nt: TGTGCCACCAGCAGAGATCGGGCGGCTAATGGCTACACCTTC
v_call: TRBV3-1; d_call: .; j_call: TRBJ1-5; clone_size: many; cdr3_aa: CASSQDFGQPQHF; cdr3_nt: TGTGCCAGCAGCCAAGATTTCGGTCAGCCCCAGCATTTT
v_call: TRBV6-1; d_call: TRBD1; j_call: TRBJ1-3; clone_size: .; cdr3_aa: CASSGQGAYSGNTIYF; cdr3_nt: TGTGCCAGCAGCGGACAGGGGGCTTACTCTGGAAACACCATATATTTT
v_call: TRBV7-3; d_call: TRBD2; j_call: TRBJ2-3; clone_size: few; cdr3_aa: CASSKTGTSGRDTDTQYF; cdr3_nt: TGTGCCAGCAGCAAAACCGGGACTAGCGGGAGGGACACAGATACGCAGTATTTT
v_call: TRBV12-3/TRBV12-4; d_call: TRBD1; j_call: TRBJ2-3; clone_size: .; cdr3_aa: CASSPGGAGYSTDTQYF; cdr3_nt: TGTGCCAGCAGTCCAGGGGGCGCGGGGTATAGCACAGATACGCAGTATTTT
v_call: TRBV5-1; d_call: .; j_call: TRBJ2-4; clone_size: .; cdr3_aa: CASSLDRIHRYF; cdr3_nt: TGCGCCAGCAGCTTGGATAGGATTCATCGGTACTTC
v_call: TRBV15; d_call: .; j_call: TRBJ2-5; clone_size: .; cdr3_aa: CATEGTQETQYF; cdr3_nt: TGTGCCACCGAGGGGACCCAAGAGACCCAGTACTTC
v_call: TRBV28; d_call: .; j_call: TRBJ1-1; clone_size: .; cdr3_aa: CASSSSVGAYTEAFF; cdr3_nt: TGTGCCAGCAGTTCATCTGTAGGGGCTTACACTGAAGCTTTCTTT
v_call: TRBV5-1; d_call: .; j_call: TRBJ1-3; clone_size: few; cdr3_aa: CASSLTRVGPGNTIYF; cdr3_nt: TGCGCCAGCAGCTTGACTAGGGTGGGGCCTGGAAACACCATATATTTT
v_call: TRBV5-1; d_call: TRBD1; j_call: TRBJ2-2; clone_size: few; cdr3_aa: CASSLLRDSNTGELFF; cdr3_nt: TGCGCCAGCAGCTTGCTCCGGGACAGCAACACCGGGGAGCTGTTTTTT
v_call: TRBV29-1; d_call: .; j_call: TRBJ2-7; clone_size: few; cdr3_aa: CSVTSGYEQYF; cdr3_nt: TGCAGCGTTACCAGCGGGTACGAGCAGTACTTC
v_call: TRBV7-2; d_call: TRBD1; j_call: TRBJ2-7; clone_size: few; cdr3_aa: CASSLGQDRSYEQYF; cdr3_nt: TGTGCCAGCAGCTTAGGGCAGGACAGGAGCTACGAGCAGTACTTC
v_call: TRBV2; d_call: .; j_call: TRBJ2-7; clone_size: .; cdr3_aa: CASSEKQGRGEQYF; cdr3_nt: TGTGCCAGCAGTGAGAAACAGGGTCGGGGCGAGCAGTACTTC
v_call: TRBV20-1; d_call: TRBD1; j_call: TRBJ2-7; clone_size: many; cdr3_aa: CSALGQDVLYEQYF; cdr3_nt: TGCAGTGCTTTGGGACAGGATGTCCTCTACGAGCAGTACTTC
v_call: TRBV28; d_call: .; j_call: TRBJ2-1; clone_size: .; cdr3_aa: CASSLGGGGVFSYNEQFF; cdr3_nt: TGTGCCAGCAGTTTAGGAGGGGGAGGGGTTTTCTCCTACAATGAGCAGTTCTTC
v_call: TRBV27; d_call: .; j_call: TRBJ2-7; clone_size: few; cdr3_aa: CAIAGVYEQYF; cdr3_nt: TGTGCCATCGCTGGGGTCTACGAGCAGTACTTC
v_call: TRBV11-2; d_call: .; j_call: TRBJ2-5; clone_size: many; cdr3_aa: CASSPQGWETQYF; cdr3_nt: TGTGCCAGCAGCCCACAGGGTTGGGAGACCCAGTACTTC
v_call: TRBV20-1; d_call: TRBD2; j_call: TRBJ2-3; clone_size: .; cdr3_aa: CSARDGWAERLAGAYTDTQYF; cdr3_nt: TGCAGTGCTAGAGATGGGTGGGCAGAGAGGCTAGCGGGAGCCTACACAGATACGCAGTATTTT
v_call: TRBV29-1; d_call: .; j_call: TRBJ2-7; clone_size: .; cdr3_aa: CSVTWTTSREQYF; cdr3_nt: TGCAGCGTAACTTGGACTACCTCGCGCGAGCAGTACTTC
v_call: TRBV27; d_call: TRBD1; j_call: TRBJ1-2; clone_size: many; cdr3_aa: CASTRTGDTYGYTF; cdr3_nt: TGTGCCAGCACCCGGACAGGGGATACCTATGGCTACACCTTC
v_call: TRBV4-2; d_call: TRBD2; j_call: TRBJ2-5; clone_size: many; cdr3_aa: CASSQVTSGGGETQYF; cdr3_nt: TGTGCCAGCAGCCAAGTAACTAGCGGGGGGGGGGAGACCCAGTACTTC
v_call: TRBV20-1; d_call: TRBD1; j_call: TRBJ1-1; clone_size: .; cdr3_aa: CSASADRAGEAFF; cdr3_nt: TGCAGTGCTAGTGCCGACAGGGCGGGTGAAGCTTTCTTT
v_call: TRBV6-1; d_call: TRBD2; j_call: TRBJ2-1; clone_size: few; cdr3_aa: CATRTSGRRNEQFF; cdr3_nt: TGTGCCACCCGGACTAGCGGGAGAAGGAATGAGCAGTTCTTC
v_call: TRBV20-1; d_call: .; j_call: TRBJ2-4; clone_size: few; cdr3_aa: CSARDPGQLENIQYF; cdr3_nt: TGCAGTGCTAGAGACCCGGGACAACTGGAAAACATTCAGTACTTC
v_call: TRBV12-3/TRBV12-4; d_call: .; j_call: TRBJ2-3; clone_size: few; cdr3_aa: CASSRRTGSSTDTQYF; cdr3_nt: TGTGCCAGCAGTCGCCGGACGGGATCTAGCACAGATACGCAGTATTTT
v_call: TRBV29-1; d_call: TRBD2; j_call: TRBJ2-3; clone_size: many; cdr3_aa: CSVEDPPGGSGRALDTQYF; cdr3_nt: TGCAGCGTTGAAGATCCCCCGGGGGGTAGCGGGAGGGCCCTCGATACGCAGTATTTT
v_call: TRBV10-3; d_call: .; j_call: TRBJ2-1; clone_size: few; cdr3_aa: CAISVTGTEQFF; cdr3_nt: TGTGCCATCAGTGTTACCGGGACTGAGCAGTTCTTC
v_call: TRBV9; d_call: .; j_call: TRBJ2-3; clone_size: .; cdr3_aa: CASSVQESTDTQYF; cdr3_nt: TGTGCCAGCAGCGTACAAGAAAGCACAGATACGCAGTATTTT
v_call: TRBV20-1; d_call: TRBD2; j_call: TRBJ2-1; clone_size: many; cdr3_aa: CSARGKGLAARGGEQFF; cdr3_nt: TGCAGTGCTAGAGGCAAGGGACTAGCGGCCCGGGGGGGTGAGCAGTTCTTC
v_call: TRBV29-1; d_call: TRBD2; j_call: TRBJ2-1; clone_size: many; cdr3_aa: CSVRGDSYNEQFF; cdr3_nt: TGCAGCGTGCGGGGGGACTCCTACAATGAGCAGTTCTTC
v_call: TRBV5-1; d_call: .; j_call: TRBJ1-4; clone_size: many; cdr3_aa: CASSLAGATNEKLFF; cdr3_nt: TGTGCCAGCAGCTTAGCCGGTGCAACTAATGAAAAACTGTTTTTT
v_call: TRBV12-3/TRBV12-4; d_call: .; j_call: TRBJ2-5; clone_size: few; cdr3_aa: CASSLRPKETQYF; cdr3_nt: TGTGCCAGCAGCCTACGACCTAAAGAGACCCAGTACTTC
v_call: TRBV9; d_call: TRBD1; j_call: TRBJ2-1; clone_size: .; cdr3_aa: CATGQGANAEQFF; cdr3_nt: TGTGCCACTGGACAGGGGGCGAACGCTGAGCAGTTCTTC
v_call: TRBV5-5; d_call: .; j_call: TRBJ2-5; clone_size: few; cdr3_aa: CASSLGSGTGETQYF; cdr3_nt: TGTGCCAGCAGCTTGGGGTCCGGGACCGGAGAGACCCAGTACTTC
v_call: TRBV5-1; d_call: .; j_call: TRBJ2-5; clone_size: .; cdr3_aa: CASSLGASVQETQYF; cdr3_nt: TGCGCCAGCAGCTTGGGAGCTAGCGTGCAAGAGACCCAGTACTTC
v_call: TRBV29-1; d_call: .; j_call: TRBJ2-5; clone_size: .; cdr3_aa: CSVEGRLYQETQYF; cdr3_nt: TGCAGCGTTGAAGGTCGTCTGTACCAAGAGACCCAGTACTTC
v_call: TRBV24-1; d_call: .; j_call: TRBJ2-1; clone_size: few; cdr3_aa: CATSGGRSSWENNEQFF; cdr3_nt: TGTGCCACCAGTGGGGGAAGGAGTTCCTGGGAGAACAATGAGCAGTTCTTC
v_call: TRBV27; d_call: .; j_call: TRBJ1-5; clone_size: .; cdr3_aa: CASSLSETPPWQPQHF; cdr3_nt: TGTGCCAGCAGTTTATCGGAGACGCCTCCTTGGCAGCCCCAGCATTTT
v_call: TRBV12-3/TRBV12-4; d_call: .; j_call: TRBJ2-5; clone_size: .; cdr3_aa: CASSQTPQETQYF; cdr3_nt: TGTGCCAGCAGCCAGACACCCCAAGAGACCCAGTACTTC
v_call: TRBV12-3/TRBV12-4; d_call: .; j_call: TRBJ2-5; clone_size: many; cdr3_aa: CASSPIGTYQETQYF; cdr3_nt: TGTGCCAGCAGTCCCATAGGGACATACCAAGAGACCCAGTACTTC
v_call: TRBV4-2; d_call: TRBD1; j_call: TRBJ1-1; clone_size: many; cdr3_aa: CASSPDREAEAFF; cdr3_nt: TGTGCCAGCAGCCCCGACAGGGAGGCTGAAGCTTTCTTT